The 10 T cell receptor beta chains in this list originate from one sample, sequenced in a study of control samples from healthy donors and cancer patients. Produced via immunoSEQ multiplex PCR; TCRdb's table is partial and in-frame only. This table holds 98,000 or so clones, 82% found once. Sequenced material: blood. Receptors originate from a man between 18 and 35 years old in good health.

In DNA form, the CDR3 reads TGTGCCAGCAGTTTCCAGGGTTCGGAGACCCAGTACTTC. Translated, it gives CASSFQGSETQYF. V and J are TRBV12-3 or TRBV12-4 and TRBJ2-5; a possible D gene is TRBD1 (5 bases). The CDR3 totals 13 residues. Trimming took 3 bases from V and 5 from J, leaving 10 bases between them.

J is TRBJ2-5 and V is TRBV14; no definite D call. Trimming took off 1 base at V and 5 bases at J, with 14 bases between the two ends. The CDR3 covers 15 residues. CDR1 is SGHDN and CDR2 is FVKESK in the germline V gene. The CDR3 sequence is CASSQGANLLETQYF. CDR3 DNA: TGTGCCAGCAGCCAAGGCGCTAACCTCCTCGAGACCCAGTACTTC.

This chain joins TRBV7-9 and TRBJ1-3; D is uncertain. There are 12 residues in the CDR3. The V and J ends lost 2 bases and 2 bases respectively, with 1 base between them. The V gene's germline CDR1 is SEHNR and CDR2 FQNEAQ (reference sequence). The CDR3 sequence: CASSLPGNTIYF. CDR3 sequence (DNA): TGTGCCAGCAGCTTACCTGGAAACACCATATATTTT.

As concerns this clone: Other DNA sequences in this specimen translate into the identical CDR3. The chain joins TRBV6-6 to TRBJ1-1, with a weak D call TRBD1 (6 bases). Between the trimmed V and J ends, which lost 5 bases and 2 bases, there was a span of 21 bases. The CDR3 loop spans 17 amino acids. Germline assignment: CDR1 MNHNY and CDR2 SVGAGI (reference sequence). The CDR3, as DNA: TGTGCCAGCAGTCATCCCCCACCGGACAGAGCTAACACTGAAGCTTTCTTT. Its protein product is CASSHPPPDRANTEAFF.

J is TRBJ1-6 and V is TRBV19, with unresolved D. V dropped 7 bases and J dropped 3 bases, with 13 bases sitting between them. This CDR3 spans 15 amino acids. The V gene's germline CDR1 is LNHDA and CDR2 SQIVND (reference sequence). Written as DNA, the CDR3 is TGTGCCAGTAAAGTAGGGAACCTCTATAATTCACCCCTCCACTTT. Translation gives CASKVGNLYNSPLHF.

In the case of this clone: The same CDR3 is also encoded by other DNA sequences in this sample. This CDR3 reads CATSKGSQPQHF. The CDR3 DNA is TGTGCCACCAGTAAGGGGAGTCAGCCCCAGCATTTT. V gene TRBV24-1 combines with J gene TRBJ1-5; maybe TRBD1 (5 bases). From germline, CDR1 is KGHDR and CDR2 SFDVKD. Between the trimmed V and J ends, which lost 6 bases and 6 bases, there was a span of 8 bases. The CDR3 is made up of 12 amino acids.

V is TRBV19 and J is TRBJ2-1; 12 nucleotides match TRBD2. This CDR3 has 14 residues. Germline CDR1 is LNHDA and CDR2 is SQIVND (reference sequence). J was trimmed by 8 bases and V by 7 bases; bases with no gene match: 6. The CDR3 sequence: CASKRLAGGYEQFF. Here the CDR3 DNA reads TGTGCCAGTAAGCGGCTAGCGGGGGGGTATGAGCAGTTCTTC.

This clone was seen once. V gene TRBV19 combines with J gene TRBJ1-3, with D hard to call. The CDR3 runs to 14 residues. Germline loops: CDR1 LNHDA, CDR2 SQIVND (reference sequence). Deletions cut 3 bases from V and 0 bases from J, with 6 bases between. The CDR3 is CASSMSSSGNTIYF. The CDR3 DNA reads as TGTGCCAGTAGTATGTCTAGCTCTGGAAACACCATATATTTT.

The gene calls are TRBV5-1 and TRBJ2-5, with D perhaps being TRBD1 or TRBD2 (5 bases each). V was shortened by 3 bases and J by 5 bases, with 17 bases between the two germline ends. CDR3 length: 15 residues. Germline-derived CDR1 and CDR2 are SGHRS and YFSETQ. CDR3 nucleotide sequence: TGCGCCAGCAGCTCTGCCCCGGGGCTCTGGGAGACCCAGTACTTC. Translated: CASSSAPGLWETQYF.

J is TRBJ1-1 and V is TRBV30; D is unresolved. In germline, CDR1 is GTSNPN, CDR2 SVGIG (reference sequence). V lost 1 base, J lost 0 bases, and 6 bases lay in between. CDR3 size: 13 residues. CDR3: CAWSALMNTEAFF. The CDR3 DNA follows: TGTGCCTGGAGTGCCCTAATGAACACTGAAGCTTTCTTT.